This TCR beta chain was profiled in a study of graft-versus-host responses after intestinal transplantation. Study as a whole: Among the recipients, all got anti-thymocyte globulin induction and then tacrolimus and steroids for 3 to 4 years. Overall study results and limits: The highest levels of circulating GvH clones went along with early declines in HvG clones after transplant. The authors found GvH clones in recipient marrow, some appearing first in ileum or blood. Individuals who had graft-donor T cell macrochimerism had allografts that showed high graft-versus-host to host-versus-graft clonal ratios.

CDR1 is PRHDT and CDR2 is FYEKMQ in the germline V gene (reference sequence). CDR3 length: 14 residues. V lost 5 bases, J lost 5 bases, and 8 bases stayed unmatched. TCRdb's table, derived via immunoSEQ multiplex PCR, lists solely in-frame clones and lacks some. The profile shows roughly 100,000 clones, 85% to 95% of them singletons. Worth noting for this clone: The antigen remains unidentified.

This sequence joins TRBV13 and TRBJ2-5; TRBD2 matches at 7 bases. The sequence came from a human donor who was the organ donor for an intestinal transplant. The sample consisted of unstimulated CD8+ T cells sorted from spleen or lymph node cells, taken before transplant. The CDR3 nucleotides read TGTGCCAGCAGCCGGGGAGGGCGTTCGGAGACCCAGTACTTC. Its translation is CASSRGGRSETQYF.